A selection of T cell receptor beta chains follows, all from one sample in a study of monozygotic twins with inflammatory bowel disease. After re-calling the 5' RACE reads, TCRdb lists one entry per CDR3 protein, DNA absent. With approximately 400,000 distinct CDR3 sequences in the sample, the ten largest clones hold 2% to 3%. Sequenced input: blood. The source of these receptors is a human donor with ulcerative colitis or Crohn's disease, or a healthy co-twin of an affected twin (not recorded which). Both conserved end residues are part of each CDR3.

>TRBJ2-3|TRBV5-4
CASSPQSTDTQYF
>TRBJ1-1|TRBV9
CASSESPGGKTEAFF
>TRBJ1-1|TRBV7-9
CASSPRLVEANTEAFF
>TRBJ1-2|TRBV12-3/TRBV12-4
CASSLGVADYGYTF
>TRBJ1-5|TRBV20-1
CSASGTGELHSNQPQHF
>TRBJ2-1|TRBV7-9
CASSLTGQREQFF
>TRBJ2-3|TRBV28
CASSPTSGRWKGTDTQYF
>TRBJ2-7|TRBV28
CASSLRQRIYEQYF
>TRBJ1-2|TRBV4-1
CASSALGGAVGYTF
>TRBJ2-7|TRBV9
CASSVGTSFSEQYF
>TRBJ2-2|TRBV5-4
CASSLEASGGELFF
>TRBJ1-4|TRBV7-9
CASSTTQGSYEKLFF
>TRBJ1-2|TRBV20-1
CSARVSGQGLGGYTF
>TRBJ1-5|TRBV20-1
CSAGGKVQPQHF
>TRBJ2-1|TRBV7-9
CASSLARLNEQFF
>TRBJ1-6|TRBV11-2
CASSLDLARVNSPLHF
>TRBJ2-1|TRBV7-8
CASSFVLGTGQGGNEQFF
>TRBJ2-2|TRBV9
CASSVAAGSTGELFF
>TRBJ2-5|TRBV3-1
CASSFFADSSQRTQYF
>TRBJ1-2|TRBV5-6
CASSPAGRNYGYTF
>TRBJ2-2|TRBV7-3
CASSPGGGTGELFF
>TRBJ1-3|TRBV3-1
CASSQGWDVSGNTIYF
>TRBJ2-1|TRBV19
CASSIGPSGRNEQFF
>TRBJ2-1|TRBV7-8
CASSFSTGNSYNEQFF
>TRBJ2-7|TRBV20-1
CSALGQRMGEQYF
>TRBJ2-2|TRBV18
CASSQEGSTGELFF